A selection of T cell receptor beta chains follows, all from one sample in a study of cytomegalovirus exposure and HLA in healthy donors. TCRdb's table, derived via immunoSEQ multiplex PCR, lists solely in-frame clones and lacks some. The sample carries about 150,000 clones, roughly 83% recorded once. The sequenced material came from PBMCs. Every receptor here comes from a human donor in good health. Each CDR3 is given with its conserved first and last residue. D genes are given only for firm matches. The listing skips clone size in some rows; elsewhere it reads once, few, many or a size class.

clone size	V gene	J gene	D gene	CDR3 DNA	CDR3 protein
NA	TRBV6-5	TRBJ1-2	NA	TGTGCCAGCAGATATCCGGGAGCTAACTATGGCTACACCTTC	CASRYPGANYGYTF
NA	TRBV7-9	TRBJ2-5	NA	TGTGCCAGCAGCTACGTGGCGGGGACGGGAGTGGAGACCCAGTACTTC	CASSYVAGTGVETQYF
NA	TRBV11-2	TRBJ2-7	NA	TGTGCCAGCAGCGTACCGGGAACATACGAGCAGTACTTC	CASSVPGTYEQYF
NA	TRBV18	TRBJ2-1	TRBD2	TGTGCCAGCTCCGTCTCAGCGGGAGAGCTTGCCAATGAGCAGTTCTTC	CASSVSAGELANEQFF
once	TRBV5-1	TRBJ2-5	NA	TGCGCCAGCAGCTTGAACCCTATCGGGGAAGAGACCCAGTACTTC	CASSLNPIGEETQYF
NA	TRBV5-7	TRBJ1-6	TRBD1	TGTGCCAGCAGCCTACAGGGGGGGAGAAGGTCACCCCTCCACTTT	CASSLQGGRRSPLHF
NA	TRBV18	TRBJ2-7	NA	TGTGCCAGCTCACCAAGCGGATCTCCCCGCTACGAGCAGTACTTC	CASSPSGSPRYEQYF
NA	TRBV14	TRBJ2-7	TRBD2	TGTGCCAGCAGCCCCCTGGCGGGAGGGCGTATCGAGCAGTACTTC	CASSPLAGGRIEQYF
NA	TRBV4-3	TRBJ2-7	TRBD2	TGCGCCAGCAGCCAACAGCGGGGGCCCTACGAGCAGTACTTC	CASSQQRGPYEQYF
NA	TRBV27	TRBJ2-7	NA	TGTGCCAGCAGACCATGGGCGACGAACTCCTACGAGCAGTACTTC	CASRPWATNSYEQYF
few	TRBV6-4	TRBJ2-3	TRBD1	TGTGCCAGCAGTGAAGGGGGACAGGGCACAGATACGCAGTATTTT	CASSEGGQGTDTQYF
NA	TRBV20-1	TRBJ1-3	TRBD1	TGCAGTGCTGGCAGGGGGAACACCATATATTTT	CSAGRGNTIYF
NA	TRBV27	TRBJ2-3	NA	TGTGCCAGCAGTTTAGGATGGTCGGGTCCCACAGATACGCAGTATTTT	CASSLGWSGPTDTQYF
NA	TRBV7-9	TRBJ1-5	NA	TGTGCCAGCAGCTTAGAGGGGCGTCAGCCCCAGCATTTT	CASSLEGRQPQHF
NA	TRBV28	TRBJ2-1	TRBD2	TGTGCCAGCAGCGGGACTAGCGGATTCTACAATGAGCAGTTCTTC	CASSGTSGFYNEQFF
NA	TRBV7-2	TRBJ1-3	NA	TGTGCCAGCAACCGTGGGCTCCCTGGAAACACCATATATTTT	CASNRGLPGNTIYF
NA	TRBV10-3	TRBJ2-5	NA	TGTGCCATCAGTGAGGTTCAAGGCGGGGAGACCCAGTACTTC	CAISEVQGGETQYF
NA	TRBV5-5	TRBJ2-7	TRBD2	TGTGCCAGCAGCTTGGAATCCTCGGGGAGGGGTGCGTACGAGCGGTACTTC	CASSLESSGRGAYERYF
NA	TRBV4-1	TRBJ1-1	NA	TGCGCCAGCAGCCAAGACTGGCCCGGAACGGGCACTGAAGCTTTCTTT	CASSQDWPGTGTEAFF
NA	TRBV15	TRBJ2-2	NA	TGTGCCACCAGCACGGTAAACACCGGGGAGCTGTTTTTT	CATSTVNTGELFF
NA	TRBV11-2	TRBJ2-7	NA	TGTGCCAGCAGCTTTGTCCATGGGGCCGGCGAGCAGTACTTC	CASSFVHGAGEQYF
NA	TRBV4-2	TRBJ2-3	TRBD2	TGTGCCAGCAGCCAGCGGGAGTTCGCAGATACGCAGTATTTT	CASSQREFADTQYF
NA	TRBV5-1	TRBJ1-2	TRBD1	TGCGCCAGCAGCTTTAACCAACGGGACAGGGGGCCTGGCTATGGCTACACCTTC	CASSFNQRDRGPGYGYTF
NA	TRBV7-9	TRBJ1-5	TRBD1	TGTGCCAGCAGCTTTCAGGGGGACCAGCCCCAGCATTTT	CASSFQGDQPQHF
NA	TRBV5-1	TRBJ2-7	TRBD1	TGCGCCAGCAGCTTGGACGGGACAGGATACGAGCAGTACTTC	CASSLDGTGYEQYF
NA	TRBV9	TRBJ1-4	TRBD1	TGTGCCAGCAGCGACAGGGGTGAAAAACTGTTTTTT	CASSDRGEKLFF
NA	TRBV14	TRBJ1-1	NA	TGTGCCAGCAGCCTATTAGGAAACAGTAGAATGAACACTGAAGCTTTCTTT	CASSLLGNSRMNTEAFF
NA	TRBV7-2	TRBJ2-7	TRBD2	TGTGCCAGCAGCTTAGTAGCGGGAGGGCCCTACGAGCAGTACTTC	CASSLVAGGPYEQYF
NA	TRBV20-1	TRBJ2-7	NA	TGCAGTGCTCGTAGCGTCCACGAGCAGTACTTC	CSARSVHEQYF
NA	TRBV6-5	TRBJ2-4	NA	TGTGCCAGCAGTTCCCCTAGCGACCTAGCCAAAAACATTCAGTACTTC	CASSSPSDLAKNIQYF
NA	TRBV7-2	TRBJ2-1	TRBD1	TGTGCCAGCAGCTTCGGGACAGGGCAGTACAATGAGCAGTTCTTC	CASSFGTGQYNEQFF
NA	TRBV7-8	TRBJ2-1	NA	TGTGCCAGCAGCTTGTTTATCGGGAGTCTGGTTTACAATGAGCAGTTCTTC	CASSLFIGSLVYNEQFF
NA	TRBV19	TRBJ2-5	NA	TGTGCCAGTAGTATTCGGGGGATAGAGACCCAGTACTTC	CASSIRGIETQYF
NA	TRBV19	TRBJ2-7	TRBD2	TGTGCCAGTACTACGGGGGGGGTCCCCGACGAGCAGTACTTC	CASTTGGVPDEQYF
NA	TRBV7-6	TRBJ2-5	NA	TGTGCCAGCAGCCGATTCGGAGACCCTGGAGAGACCCAGTACTTC	CASSRFGDPGETQYF
NA	TRBV30	TRBJ2-1	NA	TGTGCCTGGAGATCTGGGGCGAGCAATGAGCAGTTCTTC	CAWRSGASNEQFF
NA	TRBV14	TRBJ2-3	NA	TGTGCCAGCAGCCCCGGACACACTAGCACAGATACGCAGTATTTT	CASSPGHTSTDTQYF
NA	TRBV5-1	TRBJ2-7	TRBD2	TGCGCCAGCAGCTTGGCCCCGGGAGGAGCCTACGAGCAGTACTTC	CASSLAPGGAYEQYF
NA	TRBV10-3	TRBJ2-6	NA	TGTGCCATCAGTGTAGGGGGCTCTGGGGCCAACGTCCTGACTTTC	CAISVGGSGANVLTF
once	TRBV27	TRBJ1-1	NA	TGTGCCAGCAGTTTAGACGGCCAGGAGAACACTGAAGCTTTCTTT	CASSLDGQENTEAFF
NA	TRBV10-1	TRBJ2-5	TRBD1	TGCGCCAGCAGTGCGGGACAGCAAGAGACCCAGTACTTC	CASSAGQQETQYF
NA	TRBV10-1	TRBJ2-2	TRBD2	TGCGCCAGCAGTGAGTCCCCAGCGGGGCCCGCGGAGCTGTTTTTT	CASSESPAGPAELFF
NA	TRBV27	TRBJ2-7	NA	TGTGCCAGCAGTCAAGACAGCTCCTACGAGCAGTACTTC	CASSQDSSYEQYF
once	TRBV10-3	TRBJ2-3	NA	TGTGCCATCAGTGAGTGGACTACCCTCCGGACAGATACGCAGTATTTT	CAISEWTTLRTDTQYF
NA	TRBV28	TRBJ1-1	NA	TGTGCCAGCAGTTTAGCGACTGAAGCTTTCTTT	CASSLATEAFF
NA	TRBV9	TRBJ2-1	TRBD1	TGTGCCAGCAGCGCCGAGGGGGCTTGGTCCTACAATGAGCAGTTCTTC	CASSAEGAWSYNEQFF
NA	TRBV30	TRBJ2-7	TRBD1	TGTGCCTGGAGTGTACCGAACAGGGGATACGAGCAGTACTTC	CAWSVPNRGYEQYF
NA	TRBV27	TRBJ1-2	TRBD1	TGTGCCAGCAGTTTAGGGACAGGGGGCAGGAAGGGCTACACCTTC	CASSLGTGGRKGYTF
NA	TRBV29-1	TRBJ2-7	NA	TGCAGCGTTGACGTTGGGGGCGGTTTCTCGTACGAGCAGTACTTC	CSVDVGGGFSYEQYF
NA	TRBV10-3	TRBJ2-2	NA	TGTGCCATCGGAGAGACGGGGTCGTACACCGGGGAGCTGTTTTTT	CAIGETGSYTGELFF
NA	TRBV5-1	TRBJ1-1	NA	TGCGCCAGCAGCACCCCACAGGGTTATGAAGCTTTCTTT	CASSTPQGYEAFF
NA	TRBV30	TRBJ2-7	NA	TGTGCCTGGACCCTCAGCTCAGGCTCCTACGAGCAGTACTTC	CAWTLSSGSYEQYF
NA	TRBV14	TRBJ1-1	NA	TGTGCCAGCAGCCAACAGGGTTTCACTGAAGCTTTCTTT	CASSQQGFTEAFF
few	TRBV7-3	TRBJ2-7	NA	TGTGCCAGCAGCTTAAGTGCCGGGGACGAGCAGTACTTC	CASSLSAGDEQYF
NA	TRBV27	TRBJ2-7	TRBD2	TGTGCCAGCAGTTTACTTGAACCTAGCGGGTTCCTCTACGAGCAGTACTTC	CASSLLEPSGFLYEQYF
NA	TRBV19	TRBJ2-3	TRBD2	TGTGCCAGTAGTATAGATCTATCAGGACTAGCGCCGACCAATACGCAGTATTTT	CASSIDLSGLAPTNTQYF
NA	TRBV5-4	TRBJ1-2	NA	TGTGCCAGCAGCACCCCAGCAGAGGTGGGCTACACCTTC	CASSTPAEVGYTF
few	TRBV30	TRBJ2-5	NA	TGTGCCTGGCTAAACAGAGAGCTGGGGGGCCAAGAGACCCAGTACTTC	CAWLNRELGGQETQYF
NA	TRBV28	TRBJ1-5	TRBD1	TGTGCCAGCAGGGAGGGACAGGGACCTTATAGCAATCAGCCCCAGCATTTT	CASREGQGPYSNQPQHF
NA	TRBV6-4	TRBJ2-1	TRBD2	TGTGCCAGCAGTGACCCTGCTAGCGGGAGTATGGGTCGACAGTTCTTC	CASSDPASGSMGRQFF